A selection of T cell receptor beta chains follows, all from one sample in a study of blood T cell repertoires in COVID-19. TCRdb's table, derived via immunoSEQ multiplex PCR, lists solely in-frame clones and lacks some. The sample has about 24,000 clones; 89% are singletons. The specimen sequenced was peripheral blood. The receptors shown here come from a woman between 65 and 79 years old with active COVID-19. CDR3s include the opening cysteine and the closing phenylalanine or tryptophan. Fields, in order: CDR3 length, V gene, J gene, D gene, CDR3 protein, CDR3 DNA. The D gene is left open where the match is weak.

length: 17; V: TRBV28; J: TRBJ2-2; D: TRBD1; CDR3: CASLVSWGTGVAGELFF; DNA: TGTGCCAGTTTAGTATCTTGGGGGACAGGGGTTGCCGGGGAGCTGTTTTTT
length: 16; V: TRBV4-2; J: TRBJ2-7; D: TRBD1; CDR3: CASSQTPDRLSYEQYF; DNA: TGTGCCAGCAGCCAAACCCCGGACAGGCTCTCCTACGAGCAGTACTTC
length: 12; V: TRBV14; J: TRBJ1-6; D: TRBD1; CDR3: CASSPGGSPLHF; DNA: TGTGCCAGCAGCCCAGGGGGCTCACCCCTCCACTTT
length: 14; V: TRBV25-1; J: TRBJ2-3; D: NA; CDR3: CASSLGLGTDTQYF; DNA: TGTGCCAGCAGTCTAGGACTGGGCACAGATACGCAGTATTTT
length: 17; V: TRBV4-1; J: TRBJ2-2; D: TRBD1; CDR3: CASSQDDRTGLTGELFF; DNA: TGCGCCAGCAGCCAAGATGACCGGACAGGTCTTACCGGGGAGCTGTTTTTT
length: 14; V: TRBV18; J: TRBJ1-1; D: NA; CDR3: CASRFGGMDTEAFF; DNA: TGTGCCAGTCGTTTCGGAGGTATGGACACTGAAGCTTTCTTT
length: 14; V: TRBV27; J: TRBJ1-2; D: NA; CDR3: CASSLTGFNYGYTF; DNA: TGTGCCAGCAGTTTAACAGGTTTCAACTATGGCTACACCTTC
length: 13; V: TRBV12-3/TRBV12-4; J: TRBJ2-3; D: TRBD2; CDR3: CASRRGFTDTQYF; DNA: TGTGCCAGCAGGCGGGGGTTCACAGATACGCAGTATTTT
length: 17; V: TRBV5-6; J: TRBJ2-5; D: TRBD2; CDR3: CASSFIGAGGPRETQYF; DNA: TGTGCCAGCAGCTTTATAGGAGCGGGGGGGCCTAGGGAGACCCAGTACTTC
length: 19; V: TRBV21-1; J: TRBJ2-1; D: NA; CDR3: CASSKVRRLGAGGGNEQFF; DNA: TGTGCCAGCAGCAAAGTAAGAAGACTTGGAGCGGGGGGTGGGAATGAGCAGTTCTTC